This entry is about one TCR beta chain. It lacks a known antigen. The record has no base qualities; no much larger clone is one base away. Per the germline V gene (reference sequence), MNHEY is the CDR1 and SMNVEV is the CDR2. Measured from the cysteine to the phenylalanine, the CDR3 is 14 residues long. Only CDR3 DNA is held: 42 bases, read in frame from base 1. Trimming removed 0 bases from V and 4 bases from J, leaving 9 bases between the germline ends. This entry is derived from a study of T-cell memory formation after mild COVID-19 (dated by TCRdb to 2020 to 2022). Concerning the study at large: Most TCR sequence clusters were specific to one of the two donors. T-cell clones expanding and contracting after mild COVID-19 in a couple of donors were tracked by longitudinal TCRalpha and TCRbeta repertoire sequencing. Two young, previously healthy adult volunteers made up the cohort, one male and one female.

Ficoll-Paque density gradient centrifugation was the method used to isolate PBMCs. TCRdb shows the sequencer as Illumina NovaSeq 6000. TCRalpha and TCRbeta cDNA libraries were constructed by 5'RACE with constant-segment primers, with sample barcodes and unique molecular identifiers being introduced. Trizol reagent was used to extract RNA from every sample. Library amplification was performed in two PCR steps, and a second sample barcode and Illumina TruSeq adapters were introduced in the second step. Libraries were sequenced on an Illumina NovaSeq with 2 x 150 bp paired-end reads. The paper's processing steps were these. Demultiplexing of reads and collapsing into UMI-guided consensus sequences were performed with migec v1.2.7. With mixcr v2.1.11, UMI consensuses were aligned to TRA and TRB V and J templates and assembled into clonotypes. Expanded or contracted clonotypes were those called significant by both edgeR and NoisET, with noise models trained on biological replicates. For edgeR calls, the thresholds were a false discovery rate-adjusted p below 0.01 and a log2 fold-change of 1. As an exploratory analysis of dynamics, max-normalized trajectories of the 1000 most abundant clonotypes were examined with PCA combined with hierarchical clustering. Each responding clone was given a CD4 or CD8 phenotype based on the CD4+ and CD8+ repertoires, which had been sequenced separately. The public reads were reprocessed in TCRdb via fastp at Q25 and MiXCR, keeping in-frame beta chains. Rows are combined by CDR3 protein, so each entry shows the most common genes and DNA. The V and J calls here are based on TCRdb, not the publication. The sample profile shows 450,000 to 650,000 distinct CDR3 sequences; around 17% of them were found once. 12% of the sample belongs to the ten largest clones.

Study-wide findings and limitations: Contracting CD4+ clones were located mainly in the CM and EM memory subsets, whereas CD8+ clones were found to be enriched in EMRA. Balanced CD4/CD8 phenotypes were observed for clones contracting from day 15 to 85, whereas a bias towards CD4+ was observed for a second wave of clones expanding from day 15 to 37. The study included only a couple of mild cases, and larger cohorts that include severe cases with pre-infection samples were judged to be necessary. Some responding clones were detected in pre-infection memory, which suggested that pre-existing cross-reactive memory T cells had joined the SARS-CoV-2 response. SARS-CoV-2 specificity of the second-wave clones peaking on day 37 was not confirmed.

The rearrangement joined TRBV27 to TRBJ1-2; the D gene cannot be resolved reliably. This TCR derives from an adult woman who had mild COVID-19 (a few samples of this study predate the infection). The sample titles of this study are shuffled in the database, so cell type and time point are left out; the donor was told from shared clones. Input material: PBMCs or a T cell subset sorted from them (not recorded which). For the CDR3, the sequence is CASSLSLTVYGYTF. The DNA sequence reads TGTGCCAGCAGTTTATCGCTTACAGTCTATGGCTACACCTTC.